This entry is about one TCR beta chain. Its antigen is not identified. The data belong to a study of CD8+ T cells in alopecia areata. Study outcomes and limitations: Across lesional scalp, and particularly alopecia totalis/universalis, clonality surpassed that of normal scalp.

V lost 4 bases and J lost 2, with 9 bases in between. The CDR3 runs 13 residues. Germline CDR1 is MGHRA and CDR2 is YSYEKL. From alopecia areata patients, lesional scalp punch biopsies and peripheral blood were collected. T lymphocytes (CD4+ and CD8+) were sorted from PBMCs. After isolation, RNA underwent reverse transcription to generate cDNA as the sequencing template. Method: immunoSEQ multiplex PCR; TCRdb's copy keeps in-frame clones and lacks some. In the table there are roughly 59,000 clones, about half of which are singletons. The TCR comes from a human donor with alopecia areata. This chain links TRBV4-1 with TRBJ2-7; a weak D match, TRBD1 (6 bases). The sample here was CD8+ T cells sorted from blood, taken at week 0. The CDR3 region is CASSPGTPYEQYF. CDR3 in DNA: TGCGCCAGCAGCCCCGGGACACCCTACGAGCAGTACTTC.